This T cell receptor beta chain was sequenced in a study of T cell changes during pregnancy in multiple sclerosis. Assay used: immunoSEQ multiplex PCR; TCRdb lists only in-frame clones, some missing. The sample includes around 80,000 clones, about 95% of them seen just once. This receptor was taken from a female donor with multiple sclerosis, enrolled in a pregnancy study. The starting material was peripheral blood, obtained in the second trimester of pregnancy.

The CDR3 sequence is CAISGAGTSGRGEQFF. The CDR3 DNA reads TGTGCCATCAGTGGCGCCGGGACTAGCGGGAGAGGTGAGCAGTTCTTC. V and J are TRBV10-3 and TRBJ2-1, with 14 positions matching TRBD2. CDR3 length: 16 residues. V trimming: 4 bases; J trimming: 9 bases; junction bases outside the gene matches: 8. Germline V gives CDR1 ENHRY, CDR2 SYGVKD.